These T cell receptor beta chains were read from a single sample in a study of blood T cell repertoires in COVID-19. The protocol was immunoSEQ multiplex PCR, while the TCRdb copy is restricted to in-frame clones and leaves out a portion. The sample includes around 290,000 clones, approximately 86% seen only once; the top ten take about 1%. The sequenced sample consisted of PBMCs or T cells enriched from blood (not recorded which). These receptors were collected from a woman in her 30s who had recovered from COVID-19. Each CDR3 is given with its conserved first and last residue. D genes are given only for firm matches. Not every row has a clone size; where given, it reads once, few, many or a size class.

d_call: NA
clone_size: NA
v_call: TRBV28
j_call: TRBJ2-2
cdr3_aa: CASRGTDRDTNTGELFF
cdr3_nt: TGTGCCAGCAGAGGAACCGACCGGGACACCAACACCGGGGAGCTGTTTTTT

d_call: TRBD2
clone_size: NA
v_call: TRBV27
j_call: TRBJ2-1
cdr3_aa: CASTLSGSSYNEQFF
cdr3_nt: TGTGCCAGCACCCTCAGCGGGAGCTCCTACAATGAGCAGTTCTTC

d_call: NA
clone_size: NA
v_call: TRBV4-3
j_call: TRBJ1-2
cdr3_aa: CASSQDITSDGYTF
cdr3_nt: TGCGCCAGCAGCCAAGACATCACCAGCGATGGCTACACCTTC

d_call: NA
clone_size: NA
v_call: TRBV10-2
j_call: TRBJ1-1
cdr3_aa: CASSVGGTEAFF
cdr3_nt: TGCGCCAGCAGTGTCGGGGGAACTGAAGCTTTCTTT

d_call: NA
clone_size: NA
v_call: TRBV7-8
j_call: TRBJ2-7
cdr3_aa: CASSLVRGPAYEQYF
cdr3_nt: TGTGCCAGCAGCTTAGTGCGGGGGCCAGCCTACGAGCAGTACTTC

d_call: NA
clone_size: NA
v_call: TRBV6-5
j_call: TRBJ2-3
cdr3_aa: CASSYSKRGSRNTQYF
cdr3_nt: TGTGCCAGCAGTTACTCGAAGCGAGGGAGCAGAAATACGCAGTATTTT

d_call: NA
clone_size: once
v_call: TRBV7-9
j_call: TRBJ1-2
cdr3_aa: CASSLDAVYYGYTF
cdr3_nt: TGTGCCAGCAGCTTAGATGCAGTTTACTATGGCTACACCTTC

d_call: TRBD1
clone_size: NA
v_call: TRBV3-1/TRBV3-2
j_call: TRBJ2-7
cdr3_aa: CASSRGTGRPSEQYF
cdr3_nt: TGTGCCAGCAGCCGCGGGACAGGGAGACCGAGCGAGCAGTACTTC

d_call: TRBD1
clone_size: NA
v_call: TRBV10-3
j_call: TRBJ1-5
cdr3_aa: CAISPRGAGNQPQHF
cdr3_nt: TGTGCCATCAGCCCCAGGGGGGCGGGCAATCAGCCCCAGCATTTT

d_call: TRBD1
clone_size: NA
v_call: TRBV12-5
j_call: TRBJ1-2
cdr3_aa: CASGLTGAEGYTF
cdr3_nt: TGTGCTAGTGGACTTACAGGGGCGGAGGGCTACACCTTC

d_call: NA
clone_size: NA
v_call: TRBV6-5
j_call: TRBJ1-6
cdr3_aa: CASSPVKDISPLHF
cdr3_nt: TGTGCCAGCAGTCCCGTCAAGGACATTTCACCCCTCCACTTT

d_call: NA
clone_size: NA
v_call: TRBV6-5
j_call: TRBJ1-5
cdr3_aa: CASRPRGEKPQHF
cdr3_nt: TGTGCCAGCAGACCCAGGGGAGAAAAGCCCCAGCATTTT

d_call: NA
clone_size: NA
v_call: TRBV28
j_call: TRBJ2-7
cdr3_aa: CATNRGTYGQYF
cdr3_nt: TGTGCCACCAACCGAGGGACATACGGGCAGTACTTC

d_call: NA
clone_size: few
v_call: TRBV7-8
j_call: TRBJ2-7
cdr3_aa: CASSLGAGGGHEQYF
cdr3_nt: TGTGCCAGCAGCTTAGGGGCAGGGGGAGGCCACGAGCAGTACTTC

d_call: NA
clone_size: NA
v_call: TRBV29-1
j_call: TRBJ1-2
cdr3_aa: CSVEEFQGHGYTF
cdr3_nt: TGCAGCGTTGAAGAATTCCAGGGGCATGGCTACACCTTC

d_call: NA
clone_size: NA
v_call: TRBV7-8
j_call: TRBJ1-2
cdr3_aa: CASTEGGNYGYTF
cdr3_nt: TGTGCCAGCACCGAGGGGGGGAACTATGGCTACACCTTC